Listed below are T cell receptor beta chains from one sample, sequenced in a study of blood T cells in healthy people across ages. TCRdb recomputed calls from the 5' RACE reads with MiXCR, one row per CDR3 protein. The sample lists hundreds of thousands of distinct CDR3 sequences, more than 40% occurring once. The sample comprised blood. These receptors all come from a man in his sixties in good health. The CDR3 runs from the conserved cysteine through the conserved F or W. The D gene is left open where the match is weak. Some rows mark clone size as missing; the rest say once, few, many or name a class of expanded clone.

few	TRBV11-2	TRBJ2-1	.	CASRSPAGVGGDEQFF	TGTGCCAGCAGGTCCCCGGCCGGGGTGGGGGGTGATGAGCAGTTCTTC
few	TRBV2	TRBJ2-7	TRBD1	CASSLRDRGTEQYF	TGTGCCAGCAGCCTCCGGGACAGGGGGACCGAGCAGTACTTC
.	TRBV30	TRBJ2-7	.	CAWSVQLWGRLAYEQYF	TGTGCCTGGAGTGTACAACTGTGGGGCCGCCTAGCCTACGAGCAGTACTTC
.	TRBV20-1	TRBJ2-1	.	CSARVVQVYNEQFF	TGCAGTGCTAGAGTGGTTCAGGTCTACAATGAGCAGTTCTTC
.	TRBV7-2	TRBJ1-2	TRBD1	CASSEDRVRGYTF	TGTGCCAGCAGCGAGGACAGGGTCAGGGGCTACACCTTC
.	TRBV6-2/TRBV6-3	TRBJ2-3	.	CASSSRHRSSTDTQYF	TGTGCCAGCAGTTCCCGACATAGATCTAGCACAGATACGCAGTATTTT
.	TRBV3-1	TRBJ2-6	.	CASSQDFPGANVLTF	TGTGCCAGCAGCCAAGATTTCCCTGGGGCCAACGTCCTGACTTTC
many	TRBV24-1	TRBJ2-3	TRBD2	CATSDQGLAGTDTQYF	TGTGCCACCAGTGACCAGGGACTAGCGGGCACAGATACGCAGTATTTT
few	TRBV6-5	TRBJ1-5	TRBD1	CASSSGTGSNIPQHF	TGTGCCAGCAGTAGTGGGACAGGGTCTAATATTCCCCAGCATTTT
.	TRBV7-2	TRBJ2-2	.	CASSLGKNTGELFF	TGTGCCAGCAGCTTAGGAAAGAACACCGGGGAGCTGTTTTTT
once	TRBV5-1	TRBJ2-2	.	CASSLMAGKSGELFF	TGCGCCAGCAGCTTGATGGCAGGGAAGTCCGGGGAGCTGTTTTTT
many	TRBV11-3	TRBJ2-7	.	CASSLAGTQGYEQYF	TGTGCCAGCAGCTTAGCCGGGACCCAAGGGTACGAGCAGTACTTC
.	TRBV12-3/TRBV12-4	TRBJ1-6	TRBD1	CASTWDRGHSPLHF	TGTGCCAGCACCTGGGACAGGGGACATTCACCCCTCCACTTT
few	TRBV6-1	TRBJ2-1	TRBD1	CASSTDRGGYNEQFF	TGTGCCAGCAGTACAGACAGGGGAGGCTACAATGAGCAGTTCTTC
.	TRBV6-5	TRBJ2-7	TRBD1	CASRPGPGQNYEQYF	TGTGCCAGCAGACCAGGCCCGGGACAGAACTACGAGCAGTACTTC
few	TRBV6-6	TRBJ1-6	TRBD1	CASSDHAPGQGESPLHF	TGTGCCAGCAGCGACCACGCCCCGGGACAGGGGGAATCACCCCTCCACTTT
.	TRBV7-9	TRBJ2-3	TRBD2	CASSRGLAGGPPDTQYF	TGTGCCAGCAGCCGCGGACTAGCGGGGGGGCCACCAGATACGCAGTATTTT
few	TRBV27	TRBJ2-6	.	CASSLSTSGANVLTF	TGTGCCAGCAGTTTATCAACGTCTGGGGCCAACGTCCTGACTTTC
.	TRBV20-1	TRBJ2-7	.	CSARSPDSYEQYF	TGCAGTGCTAGAAGTCCGGATTCCTACGAGCAGTACTTC
once	TRBV5-1	TRBJ2-5	TRBD2	CASSSPPGLAGGSRTQYF	TGCGCCAGCAGCTCACCCCCGGGACTAGCGGGGGGATCCCGGACCCAGTACTTC
few	TRBV25-1	TRBJ2-7	TRBD1	CASIGQVSYEQYF	TGTGCCAGCATCGGACAGGTATCCTACGAGCAGTACTTC
.	TRBV20-1	TRBJ1-2	.	CGEGRTDYGYTF	TGCGGCGAGGGGCGGACCGACTATGGCTACACCTTC
.	TRBV20-1	TRBJ1-5	TRBD1	CSARDWQGASNQPQHF	TGCAGTGCTAGAGATTGGCAGGGGGCGAGCAATCAGCCCCAGCATTTT
.	TRBV5-1	TRBJ2-7	.	CASSGQPSSYEQYF	TGCGCCAGCAGCGGGCAGCCAAGCTCCTACGAGCAGTACTTC
few	TRBV7-2	TRBJ1-5	.	CASSSTHSNQPQHF	TGTGCCAGCAGCTCCACCCATAGCAATCAGCCCCAGCATTTT
.	TRBV9	TRBJ2-1	.	CASSGAGHREQFF	TGTGCCAGCAGCGGAGCTGGTCACCGAGAGCAGTTCTTC
.	TRBV12-3/TRBV12-4	TRBJ2-3	TRBD2	CASSPKRGRTDTQYF	TGTGCCAGCAGTCCCAAGCGGGGGAGAACAGATACGCAGTATTTT
few	TRBV5-1	TRBJ2-5	.	CASSSLGGTAGSRETQYF	TGCGCCAGCAGCTCTCTCGGGGGAACCGCAGGGTCGAGAGAGACCCAGTACTTC
.	TRBV25-1	TRBJ2-7	TRBD1	CASSDPGQGTYEQYF	TGTGCCAGCAGTGACCCGGGACAGGGGACCTACGAGCAGTACTTC
.	TRBV20-1	TRBJ2-5	.	CSARTTGPGIQETQYF	TGCAGTGCTAGAACAACAGGGCCAGGGATCCAAGAGACCCAGTACTTC
few	TRBV3-1	TRBJ2-1	.	CASSQDSGGLYNEQFF	TGTGCCAGCAGCCAAGATAGCGGCGGCTTATACAATGAGCAGTTCTTC
.	TRBV2	TRBJ2-7	.	CAGGTGTLTYEQYF	TGTGCCGGAGGGACCGGGACACTCACCTACGAGCAGTACTTC
.	TRBV3-1	TRBJ2-3	.	CASSTRTKRTDTQYF	TGTGCCAGCAGCACTCGGACTAAACGTACCGATACGCAGTATTTT
.	TRBV7-9	TRBJ2-1	.	CASSLVRAEREFF	TGTGCCAGCAGCTTAGTTCGGGCGGAGAGGGAGTTCTTC
few	TRBV12-3/TRBV12-4	TRBJ1-1	TRBD1	CASSWDRINTEAFF	TGTGCCAGCAGTTGGGACAGGATAAACACTGAAGCTTTCTTT
.	TRBV20-1	TRBJ1-1	.	CSARVGAVENTEAFF	TGCAGTGCTAGAGTCGGGGCAGTAGAGAACACTGAAGCTTTCTTT
.	TRBV20-1	TRBJ1-5	.	CSELITGVCNQPQHF	TGCAGTGAACTCATCACAGGCGTATGCAATCAGCCCCAGCATTTT
few	TRBV25-1	TRBJ1-1	.	CASSDPGRGTEAFF	TGTGCCAGCAGTGACCCGGGTAGGGGCACTGAAGCTTTCTTT
many	TRBV11-2	TRBJ2-7	.	CASSPPKISTQSYEQYF	TGTGCCAGCAGCCCCCCTAAGATCTCTACCCAGTCCTACGAGCAGTACTTC
.	TRBV2	TRBJ1-2	TRBD1	CASLFRGTGAGGYGYTF	TGTGCCAGCTTATTTAGGGGGACAGGGGCTGGGGGCTATGGCTACACCTTC